A single T cell receptor (beta chain) is shown here with its context. The CDR3 has 16 residues. CDR1 and CDR2 from the germline V gene are DFQATT and SNEGSKA (reference sequence). Trimming removed 4 bases from V and 4 bases from J; junction bases left unmatched: 12. Donors were healthy Caucasian individuals from Russia aged roughly 6 to 90. Staff drew roughly 10 milliliters of peripheral blood from each donor. For the second PCR, which ran for about 7 to 11 cycles, a sample-barcoded 5' primer and a J-beta primer mix were used. Every molecule of cDNA carried a tag from a template-switch adaptor with 12 random nucleotides. TCRdb re-called the 5' RACE reads through MiXCR, storing one row per CDR3 protein. The sample has some 710,000 distinct CDR3 sequences, roughly 20% seen once. These data originate in a study of blood T cells in healthy people across ages. Study information: About one barcoded beta molecule was captured per two T cells (by template switching).

This chain connects TRBV20-1 to TRBJ2-3, with 9 bases fitting TRBD1. Source material: blood. The origin of this receptor is a man between 65 and 79 years old in good health. The CDR3 DNA reads TGCAGTGCTATAACTCTCCGGGACAGGGTCTCAGATACGCAGTATTTT. Protein: CSAITLRDRVSDTQYF.